These 14 T cell receptor beta chains were sequenced from one sample in a study of post-analysis software for immune sequencing data. Study outcomes and limitations: In patients, a few TRBV segments were more frequent than in controls, with TRBV5-6, TRBV5-1 and TRBV20-1 among them.

Included in the TCR beta cDNA libraries were unique molecular identifiers. Using its own MiXCR run on the PCR reads, TCRdb lists one record per CDR3 protein. The table lists hundreds of thousands of distinct CDR3 sequences, over 45% of them singletons. No antigen is known for these receptors. The sequencing sample was made of blood. The origin of the receptors is a girl aged 2 to 10 with multiple sclerosis.

This clonotype has only one observation. V gene TRBV5-1 combines with J gene TRBJ2-1; TRBD1 or TRBD2 may be the D gene (5 bases each). The V gene's germline CDR1 is SGHRS and CDR2 YFSETQ. V shed 2 bases and J shed 0 bases, with 21 bases lying between them. The CDR3 contains 19 residues. For the CDR3, the DNA is TGCGCCAGCAGCTTTCGGGGCGAGGGATGGCTGAGCTCCTACAATGAGCAGTTCTTC. Translated, it gives CASSFRGEGWLSSYNEQFF.

V and J are TRBV5-5 and TRBJ2-1; D ambiguous. The CDR3 has 13 residues. The ends were cut back, 1 base at V and 7 bases at J, with 9 bases in the middle. Germline V gives CDR1 SGHKS, CDR2 YYEKEE (reference sequence). CDR3 DNA sequence: TGTGCCAGCAGCTTGTTGGTTAAGAATGAGCAGTTCTTC. Protein product: CASSLLVKNEQFF.

The chain carries TRBV6-2 or TRBV6-3 and TRBJ2-2; a possible D gene is TRBD2 (5 bases). Germline loops: CDR1 MNHEY, CDR2 SVGEGT. V was clipped by 4 bases and J by 0 bases, with 6 bases between them. The CDR3 extends over 14 amino acids. In nucleotides, the CDR3 is TGTGCCAGCAGTTCCGGGGCGAACACCGGGGAGCTGTTTTTT. As protein: CASSSGANTGELFF.

The chain carries TRBV2 and TRBJ2-3, with 11 nucleotides matching TRBD2. The ends lost 5 bases at V and 10 bases at J; junction bases unmatched: 8. The CDR3 runs 14 residues. CDR1 SNHLY and CDR2 FYNNEI come from the germline V gene. Written as DNA, the CDR3 is TGTGCCAGCAGTCCGACTAGCGGGAACCGCCCGCAGTATTTT. Its translation is CASSPTSGNRPQYF.

The chain couples TRBV29-1 to TRBJ2-1; possible D gene TRBD2, 6 bases. The DNA end is more similar to TRBJ2-7, so the J call may be wrong. The CDR3 covers 13 residues. Per the germline V gene, CDR1 is SQVTM and CDR2 is ANQGSEA. The CDR3 DNA sequence: TGCAGCGTTGAACTAGCGCAGTACAATGAGCAGTACTTC. The encoded protein is CSVELAQYNEQYF.

The V gene is TRBV9, the J gene TRBJ2-1; possibly TRBD2 for D (5 bases). Trimming stripped 4 bases from V and 9 bases from J, with 20 bases between. CDR1 is SGDLS and CDR2 is YYNGEE in the germline V gene. The CDR3 runs 15 residues. CDR3 coding DNA: TGTGCCAGCAGCCCGCTGATGAGGGAAGGAGGTGAGCAGTTCTTC. Amino acid sequence: CASSPLMREGGEQFF. The variable domain in full, completed from reference TRBV9 and TRBJ2-1, reads DSGVTQTPKHLITATGQRVTLRCSPRSGDLSVYWYQQSLDQGLQFLIQYYNGEERAKGNILERFSAQQFPDLHSELNLSSLELGDSALYFCASSPLMREGGEQFFGPGTRLTVL.

V usage is TRBV6-2 or TRBV6-3 and J usage is TRBJ2-5; no reliable D call. This CDR3 region has 15 residues. Trimming removed 6 bases from V and 2 bases from J, with 16 bases in between. CDR1 is MNHEY, CDR2 SVGEGT, per germline. CDR3 region: CASSHRFARQETQYF. The CDR3 DNA follows: TGTGCCAGCAGCCATAGGTTCGCAAGGCAAGAGACCCAGTACTTC.

V and J are TRBV24-1 and TRBJ2-1, with D possibly matching TRBD1 (5 bases). CDR3 length: 14 residues. Germline V lookup: CDR1 KGHDR, CDR2 SFDVKD. V shed 9 bases and J shed 0 bases, with 11 bases lying between them. The CDR3 DNA reads TGTGCCACCGGCTTAGGGGCCTCCTACAATGAGCAGTTCTTC. It is translated as CATGLGASYNEQFF.

The chain is built from TRBV20-1 and TRBJ2-7, with D maybe TRBD1 (6 bases). The J call may be wrong; the DNA end is better matched by TRBJ2-5. CDR1 is DFQATT, CDR2 SNEGSKA, per germline (reference sequence). This CDR3 is built from 15 residues. CDR3 DNA: TGCAGTGCTCAATCTTCACAGGGATGGGGTGAGACCCAGTACTTC. Translated: CSAQSSQGWGETQYF.

The genes are TRBV7-9 and TRBJ2-3; TRBD2 matches at 10 bases. V gave up 3 bases and J gave up 2 bases; unmatched junction bases: 5. This CDR3 has 16 amino acids. Germline loops: CDR1 SEHNR, CDR2 FQNEAQ (reference sequence). The CDR3 region has the DNA TGTGCCAGCAGCTTCTCAGCGGGGGGGCCCACAGATACGCAGTATTTT. Protein product: CASSFSAGGPTDTQYF.

V usage is TRBV3-1 and J usage is TRBJ2-7, with D uncertain. From germline, CDR1 is LGHDT and CDR2 YNNKEL (reference sequence). This CDR3 has 14 residues. V was trimmed by 1 base and J by 1 base, leaving 8 bases between them. CDR3 amino acids: CASSQGLESYEQYF. The DNA for the CDR3 is TGTGCCAGCAGCCAAGGCCTAGAATCCTACGAGCAGTACTTC.

The chain uses TRBV20-1 and TRBJ1-6; TRBD1 aligns across 7 bases. The trim removed 1 base at V and 9 bases at J, leaving 6 bases unmatched. There are 14 residues in the CDR3. The V gene's germline CDR1 is DFQATT and CDR2 SNEGSKA (reference sequence). The CDR3: CSARVADRRSPLHF. The CDR3 bases are TGCAGTGCTAGAGTAGCGGACAGGCGTTCACCCCTCCACTTT.

The genes are TRBV6-2 or TRBV6-3 and TRBJ2-3; 13 positions agree with TRBD2. Trimming removed 4 bases from V and 7 bases from J; junction bases left unmatched: 14. This CDR3 is built from 18 residues. Looked up from germline, CDR1 is MNHEY and CDR2 is SVGEGT. The CDR3, as DNA: TGTGCCAGCAGTTCCCGACTAGCGGGGGGCCTCCCCCTAAATACGCAGTATTTT. It yields the protein CASSSRLAGGLPLNTQYF.

This chain uses TRBV20-1 with TRBJ2-5, with 9 nucleotides matching TRBD2. J was trimmed by 5 bases and V by 3 bases; bases with no gene match: 13. The CDR3 has 16 residues. Per germline, CDR1 DFQATT and CDR2 SNEGSKA (reference sequence). CDR3 in amino acids: CSASPMTSGGGETQYF. The CDR3, as DNA: TGCAGTGCTAGTCCTATGACTAGCGGAGGGGGCGAGACCCAGTACTTC.